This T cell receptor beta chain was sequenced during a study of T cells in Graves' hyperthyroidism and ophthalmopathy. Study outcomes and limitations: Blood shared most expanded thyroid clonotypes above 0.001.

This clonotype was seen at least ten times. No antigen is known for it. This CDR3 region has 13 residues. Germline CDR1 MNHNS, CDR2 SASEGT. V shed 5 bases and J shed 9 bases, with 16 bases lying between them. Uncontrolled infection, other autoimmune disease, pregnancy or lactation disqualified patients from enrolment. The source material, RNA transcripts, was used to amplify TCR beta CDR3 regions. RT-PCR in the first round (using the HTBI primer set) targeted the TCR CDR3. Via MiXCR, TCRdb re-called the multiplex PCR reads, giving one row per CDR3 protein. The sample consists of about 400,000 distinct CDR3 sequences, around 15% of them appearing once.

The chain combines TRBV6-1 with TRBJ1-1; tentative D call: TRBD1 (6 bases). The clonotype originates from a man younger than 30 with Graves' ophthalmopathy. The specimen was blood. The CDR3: CASSLSVGAQAFF. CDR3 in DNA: TGTGCCAGCAGTTTAAGTGTGGGGGCTCAAGCTTTCTTT.